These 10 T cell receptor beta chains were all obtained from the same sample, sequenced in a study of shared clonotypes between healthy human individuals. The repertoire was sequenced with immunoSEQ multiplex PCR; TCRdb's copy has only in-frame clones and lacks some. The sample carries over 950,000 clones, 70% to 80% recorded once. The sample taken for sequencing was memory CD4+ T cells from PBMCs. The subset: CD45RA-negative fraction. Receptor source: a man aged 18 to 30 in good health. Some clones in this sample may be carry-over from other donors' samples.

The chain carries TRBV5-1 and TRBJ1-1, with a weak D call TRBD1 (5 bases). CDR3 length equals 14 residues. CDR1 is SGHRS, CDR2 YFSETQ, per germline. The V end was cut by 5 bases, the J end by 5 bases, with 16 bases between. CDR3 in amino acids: CASRSGGAGTEAFF. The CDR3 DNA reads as TGCGCCAGCAGATCCGGGGGAGCGGGTACTGAAGCTTTCTTT.

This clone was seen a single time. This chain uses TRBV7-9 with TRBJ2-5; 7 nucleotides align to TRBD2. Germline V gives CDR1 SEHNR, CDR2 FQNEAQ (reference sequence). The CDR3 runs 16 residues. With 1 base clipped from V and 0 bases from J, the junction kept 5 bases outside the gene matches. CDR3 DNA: TGTGCCAGCAGCTTAGGGCTAGCGGACTACCAAGAGACCCAGTACTTC. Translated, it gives CASSLGLADYQETQYF.

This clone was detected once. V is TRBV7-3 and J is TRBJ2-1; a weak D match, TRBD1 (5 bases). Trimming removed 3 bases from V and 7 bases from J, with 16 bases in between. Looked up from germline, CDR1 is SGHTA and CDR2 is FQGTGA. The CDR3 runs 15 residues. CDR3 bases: TGTGCCAGCAGCTTGGTTCAGGGCCCCGGGAATGAGCAGTTCTTC. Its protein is CASSLVQGPGNEQFF.

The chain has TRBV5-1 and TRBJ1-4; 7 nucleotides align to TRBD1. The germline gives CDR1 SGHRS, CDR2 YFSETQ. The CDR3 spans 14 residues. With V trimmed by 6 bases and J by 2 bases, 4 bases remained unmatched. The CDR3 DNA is TGCGCCAGCAAACAGGGGACTACTAATGAAAAACTGTTTTTT. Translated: CASKQGTTNEKLFF.

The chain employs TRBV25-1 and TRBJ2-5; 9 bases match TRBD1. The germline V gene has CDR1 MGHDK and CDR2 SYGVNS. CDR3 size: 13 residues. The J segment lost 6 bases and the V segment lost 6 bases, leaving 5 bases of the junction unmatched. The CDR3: CASRQGASKTQYF. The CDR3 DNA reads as TGTGCCAGCAGACAGGGGGCATCGAAGACCCAGTACTTC.

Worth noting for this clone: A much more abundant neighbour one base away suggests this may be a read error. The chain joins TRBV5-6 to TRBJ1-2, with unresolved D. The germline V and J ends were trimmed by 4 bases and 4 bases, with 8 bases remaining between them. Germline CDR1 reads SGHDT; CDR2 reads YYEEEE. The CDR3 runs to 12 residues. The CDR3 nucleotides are TGTGCCAGCAGCCGATTTGGCTATGGCTACACCTTC. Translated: CASSRFGYGYTF. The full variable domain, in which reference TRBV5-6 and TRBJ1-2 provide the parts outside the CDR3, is DAGVTQSPTHLIKTRGQQVTLRCSPKSGHDTVSWYQQALGQGPQFIFQYYEEEERQRGNFPDRFSGHQFPNYSSELNVNALLLGDSALYLCASSRFGYGYTFGSGTRLTVV.

CDR3 coding DNA: TGTGCCAGCAGCCCGAATAGCGGGAGGGCCACTTATTTT. Encoded protein: CASSPNSGRATYF. The chain combines TRBV5-6 with TRBJ2-3; 11 nucleotides align to TRBD2. V lost 4 bases to trimming and J lost 15 bases; unmatched junction nucleotides: 10. The CDR3 sequence is 13 residues long. The V gene's germline CDR1 is SGHDT and CDR2 YYEEEE.

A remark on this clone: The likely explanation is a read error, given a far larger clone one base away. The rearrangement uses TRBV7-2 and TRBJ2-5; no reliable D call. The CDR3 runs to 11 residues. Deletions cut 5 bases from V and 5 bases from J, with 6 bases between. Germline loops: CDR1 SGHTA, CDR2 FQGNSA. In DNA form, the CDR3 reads TGTGCCAGCAGCCAAGGGGAGACCCAGTACTTC. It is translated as CASSQGETQYF.

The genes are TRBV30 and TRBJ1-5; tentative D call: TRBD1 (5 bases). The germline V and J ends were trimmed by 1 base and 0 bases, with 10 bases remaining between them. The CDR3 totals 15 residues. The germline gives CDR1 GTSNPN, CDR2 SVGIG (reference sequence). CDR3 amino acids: CAWSDMGHSNQPQHF. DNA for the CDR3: TGTGCCTGGAGTGACATGGGGCATAGCAATCAGCCCCAGCATTTT.

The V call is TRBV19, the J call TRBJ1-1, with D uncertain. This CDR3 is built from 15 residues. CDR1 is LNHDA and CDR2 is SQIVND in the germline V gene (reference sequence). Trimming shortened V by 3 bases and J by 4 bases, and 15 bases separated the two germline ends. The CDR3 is CASSIRFIRSTEAFF. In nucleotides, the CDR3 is TGTGCCAGTAGTATTAGGTTTATTCGAAGCACTGAAGCTTTCTTT.